Below, 5 T cell receptor beta chains from the same sample are listed, as sequenced in a study of identical twins. TCRdb recomputed calls from the 5' RACE reads with MiXCR, one row per CDR3 protein. The profile shows approximately 500,000 distinct CDR3 sequences, approximately 25% of them singletons. These same data were also listed under a study on T cells expressing NK-cell markers.

The sequenced sample consisted of CD4+ T cells sorted from blood. The receptors were gathered from a woman aged 18-30 years in good health.

The genes are TRBV15 and TRBJ2-5; 7 bases are shared with TRBD2. The CDR3 covers 15 residues. Germline trimming cut 5 bases from V and 3 bases from J; bases unmatched to any gene: 9. The germline V gene encodes CDR1 LNHNV and CDR2 YYDKDF (reference sequence). CDR3 DNA: TGTGCCACCAGCGTCAGACTAGCAGATGAAGAGACCCAGTACTTC. Translated: CATSVRLADEETQYF.

The rearrangement links TRBV12-3 or TRBV12-4 to TRBJ2-1; no reliable D call. This CDR3 comprises 15 residues. The V gene lost 4 bases and the J gene lost 6 bases, with 16 bases spanning the gap. The CDR3 sequence: CASSSLSMIPNEQFF. Written as DNA, the CDR3 is TGTGCCAGCAGTTCCCTCAGTATGATACCCAATGAGCAGTTCTTC.

In this sample, this clonotype turned up a few times. This chain joins TRBV7-2 and TRBJ1-2; D remains ambiguous. The V gene lost 7 bases and the J gene lost 3 bases, with 18 bases spanning the gap. Germline loops: CDR1 SGHTA, CDR2 FQGNSA. CDR3 length equals 15 residues. CDR3 loop: CASTVTAAGYYGYTF. In nucleotides, the CDR3 is TGTGCCAGCACCGTAACAGCGGCGGGCTACTATGGCTACACCTTC.

This clonotype has only a few counts. V is TRBV24-1 and J is TRBJ2-3, with 12 bases identical to TRBD2. The CDR3 sequence is 16 residues long. V lost 4 bases to trimming and J lost 6 bases; unmatched junction nucleotides: 7. Germline loops: CDR1 KGHDR, CDR2 SFDVKD. CDR3 nucleotide sequence: TGTGCCACCAGTGAATCACTAGCGGGGGGCTCGGATACGCAGTATTTT. Amino acids: CATSESLAGGSDTQYF.

The V call is TRBV7-9, the J call TRBJ2-7; possible D gene TRBD1, 5 bases. The CDR3 sequence is 15 residues long. Germline V gene data show CDR1 as SEHNR and CDR2 as FQNEAQ (reference sequence). Trimming shortened V by 4 bases and J by 5 bases, and 18 bases separated the two germline ends. The CDR3 nucleotides are TGTGCCAGCAGCTCGAGTTCCCAGGGTATCCACGAGCAGTACTTC. It translates to CASSSSSQGIHEQYF.